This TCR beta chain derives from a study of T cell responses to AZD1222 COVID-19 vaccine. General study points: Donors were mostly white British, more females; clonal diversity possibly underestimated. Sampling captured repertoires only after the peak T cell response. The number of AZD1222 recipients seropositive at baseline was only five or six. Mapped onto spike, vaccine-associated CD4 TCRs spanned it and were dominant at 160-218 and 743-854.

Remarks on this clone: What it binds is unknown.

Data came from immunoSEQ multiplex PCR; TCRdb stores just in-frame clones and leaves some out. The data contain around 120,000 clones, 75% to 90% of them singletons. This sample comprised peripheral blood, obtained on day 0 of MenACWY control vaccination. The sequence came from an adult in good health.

The CDR3 coding sequence is TGCGCCAGCAGCTGTTCCCCGGGACTAGCGGGAGGCGGTGAGCAGTTCTTC. Its protein product is CASSCSPGLAGGGEQFF. The V and J genes are TRBV5-1 and TRBJ2-1, with 15 bases identical to TRBD2. Germline assignment: CDR1 SGHRS and CDR2 YFSETQ. Trimming took 3 bases from V and 9 from J; bases not matched to a gene: 10. This CDR3 contains 17 residues.